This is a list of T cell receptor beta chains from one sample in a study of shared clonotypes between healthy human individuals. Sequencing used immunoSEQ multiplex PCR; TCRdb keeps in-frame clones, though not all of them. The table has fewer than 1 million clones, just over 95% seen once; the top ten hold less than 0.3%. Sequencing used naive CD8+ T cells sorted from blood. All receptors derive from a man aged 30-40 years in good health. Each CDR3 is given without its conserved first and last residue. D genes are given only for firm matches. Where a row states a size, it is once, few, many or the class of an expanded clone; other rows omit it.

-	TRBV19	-	ASSMGAGNTIY
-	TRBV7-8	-	ASSPILATSSYNEQF
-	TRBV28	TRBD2	ASRELARGDNEQF
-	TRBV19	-	ASNGIGQLF
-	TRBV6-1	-	ASNRSGLDEQY
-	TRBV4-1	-	ASSQASYNEQF
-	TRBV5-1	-	ASSLAISLDEQF
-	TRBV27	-	ASSGRGGPYEQY
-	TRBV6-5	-	ASSYGVDQPQH
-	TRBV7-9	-	ASSAADRAYEQY
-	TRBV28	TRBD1	ASSLDRAPYNEQF
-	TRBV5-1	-	ASSLFGSFTDTQY
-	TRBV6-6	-	ASSYWAEDGYT
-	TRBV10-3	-	AISEELLAYEQY
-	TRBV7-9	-	ASSLSDIGEQY
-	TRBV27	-	ASSPLARSYNEQF
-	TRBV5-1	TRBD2	ASSLELAGGPLTGELF
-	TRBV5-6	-	ASSLVETSTDTQY
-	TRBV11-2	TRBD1	ASSPTDRGYYEQY
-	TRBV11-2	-	ASSPLGVGEGGYEQY
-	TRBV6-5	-	ASSPRATVYGYT
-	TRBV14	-	ASSQEVRGLGYGYT
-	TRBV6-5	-	ASSYSNGLGANVLT
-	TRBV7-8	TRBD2	ASSGTSGSQETQY
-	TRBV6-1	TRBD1	ASSEAGTGGPYGYT
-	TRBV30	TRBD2	AWSTLATSTDTQY
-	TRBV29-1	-	SVEIVATEAF
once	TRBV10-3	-	AISDPDGSGDPSYEQY
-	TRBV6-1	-	ASSEGRAVYNEQF
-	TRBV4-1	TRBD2	ASSQGASGALGTDTQY
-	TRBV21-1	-	ASSHGHIQPGNTIY
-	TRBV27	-	ASSSGVSSPYEQY